This entry is about one T cell receptor beta chain. Only a few counts were recorded for this clone. The antigen this receptor binds is unknown. No base-level quality is on record; no much larger clone is a single base apart. The record originates from a study of cytomegalovirus exposure and HLA in healthy donors (dated by TCRdb to between 2016 and 2019). A note on the overall study: In an earlier analysis of approximately 640 of the donors, 250 to 300 Gb of sequence data and 90 million to 120 million unique TCR beta sequences from 180 million or so T cells were reported. Roughly 290 gigabases of sequencing data and 70 million to 95 million unique TCR sequences made up an early release that covered approximately 620 HLA-typed donors. Of the roughly 400 genotyped donors, about 80% fell in the genetic ancestry cluster associated with self-reported Caucasian donors. The study aimed to test whether cataloging public T cell receptors could reveal signatures of past pathogen exposure. The study used immunosequencing to profile the T cell repertoires of approximately 690 subjects and linked those repertoires to cytomegalovirus serostatus. Besides the first cohort of 550 to 750 subjects, a separate validation cohort made up of about 120 different subjects was used. To predict cytomegalovirus infection status, the study brought together high-throughput TCR immunosequencing, statistical association of individual TCRs with disease status, and machine learning. In a later analysis, previously published TCR beta repertoires from several hundred donors were re-analyzed and high-resolution HLA genotyping was added so that TCR occurrence patterns could be studied. In the later analysis, no new phenotypic data were used to find candidate immune exposures; instead, reliance was placed on TCR beta sequences and their occurrence across donors. To decide whether each TCR beta V gene segment behaved as functional or pseudogenic, an earlier analysis of some 540 of the donors relied on high-throughput TCR beta sequencing. Alongside the repertoire data, information on donor age, sex, ethnicity and CMV serostatus was compiled. A later genetic analysis used genome-wide SNP genotypes for about three fifths of the roughly 700 donors, treating that subset as a discovery cohort. All discovery cohort repertoires had been generated using a single sequencing platform. HLA typing covered class I and class II loci at four-digit resolution. The number of donors typed differed by locus, with roughly 629-640 for A, B, C, DRB1 and DQB1, approximately 500 for DQA1, 600 to 610 for DPA1, and some 470 for DPB1. About 5 DR-DQ haplotypes were handled as single units for association and clustering, since linkage in the cohort was strong. Across around 400 genotyped donors of the cohort, an average of about 240,000 unique TCR beta nucleotide sequences per donor were sequenced, and 15% to 20% of those sequences were non-productive.

Points the paper makes about the study in general: Linkage disequilibrium might explain the correlated functional status among segregating V segments, but an unknown experimental factor could not be excluded. This cohort had only TCR beta chains sequenced, and the lack of alpha or paired-chain data limited which features could be detected. The only immune exposure information available for the cohort was CMV serostatus. In a later analysis, most CMV-associated TCR beta chains were found to appear HLA-restricted, with HLA associations seemingly driven largely by CMV exposure. Broadly in line with IMGT annotations, most TCR beta V segments showed up in productive rearrangements about 90% or about 30% of the time in an earlier analysis of about 500 of the donors. V-gene and J-gene trimming of TCR beta chains was associated with a missense DCLRE1C variant in a later genetic analysis, and the association was replicated in an independent cohort. Because HLA typing was missing for some donors at each locus, association tests included only the typed subset. In vitro tests confirmed that a few of the cytomegalovirus-associated TCR beta chains recognize cytomegalovirus antigens. Most TCR sequences were seen in very few donors, while some public TCRs were found in many individuals. In a later analysis, HLA-associated TCR beta chains were found to be more clonally expanded and to have lower generation probabilities than equally common non-associated chains. The presence/absence analyses assumed that sequencing depth was roughly uniform across donors, and that assumption may not be true. The classifier was reported to diagnose cytomegalovirus status with high specificity and sensitivity in both the original cohort and the validation cohort. A later analysis associated some 17,000 TCR beta sequences with specific HLA alleles at a false discovery rate of 0.05. According to a later analysis, parvovirus B19, influenza, CMV and Epstein-Barr virus appeared linked to several top co-occurrence clusters. A cluster of highly shared sequence variants was judged likely to be a technical artifact of the sequencing pipeline. Some IMGT-functional V segments, including TRBV6-2 and TRBV6-3, could not be told apart with the 87-base-pair reads, so those segments were excluded. The authors suggested that the approach could potentially be generalized to other disease states and immunological phenotypes. Assigning TCR associations to individual alleles was difficult when HLA alleles, especially DR and DQ, strongly co-occurred. According to a later genetic analysis, donors in an Asian-associated ancestry cluster had fewer N-insertions in productive TCRs than the approximately 650-donor mean. A further reported finding was that TCR beta sequences accurately predicted the HLA-A and HLA-B alleles for most subjects in the first cohort. About 15 rarely observed V segments, including chromosome 9 orphons, were excluded from the earlier analysis of about 500 of the donors because counts were too low. The study listed 164 TCR beta chains as associated with cytomegalovirus. In a later analysis, the rate of TCR association differed among HLA loci, with DRB1 alleles having the most associated TCRs and HLA-C alleles having the fewest.

In total, about 650 healthy bone marrow donors made up the cohort. At the time of sampling, every cohort member was nominally healthy, though immune exposures that went unrecorded were likely present. The donor tested CMV seropositive and was one of the 289 seropositive cohort members. A peripheral blood sample was provided by each donor, and peripheral blood mononuclear cells were used for TCR beta sequencing. Genomic DNA was extracted from the blood cell samples with the Qiagen DNeasy Blood Extraction Kit. Libraries were prepared through the immunoSEQ multiplex PCR assay. For the multiplex PCR, a mixture combining 60 forward primers for TCR Vbeta segments and 13 reverse primers for TCR Jbeta segments was used. The CDR3 region of rearranged TCR beta genes was amplified from genomic DNA with a multiplex PCR assay. The amplified TCR beta libraries were sequenced on the Illumina HiSeq System as 87-base-pair reads. The authors' analysis ran thus. In a later analysis, tens of millions of unique TCR beta chains were counted across the 500 to 850 repertoires, and around 11 million of these chains were shared by at least two donors. Raw reads were error-corrected and collapsed into unique sequences with a nearest-neighbor algorithm that merged closely related sequences to remove PCR and sequencing errors. Alignment of CDR3 sequences to IMGT reference sequences was used to assign V, D and J gene segments. For a sequence to be retained, a match of at least six nucleotides was required to both a V gene segment and a J gene segment. Rearrangements were classified as productive when the CDR3 lacked stop codons and remained in frame with V and J, and all other rearrangements were classified as non-productive. Following IMGT convention, CDR3 was defined as the stretch from the second conserved V-encoded cysteine to the conserved J-encoded phenylalanine. The earlier analysis of about 560 of the donors excluded any sequence lacking an unambiguous match to a single V gene segment. In an earlier analysis of about 590 of the donors, a V segment was called functional when productive rearrangements were above 56.7%, and segregating when the standard deviation between donors exceeded 5%. A statistical classification framework was developed to diagnose cytomegalovirus status using the catalog of TCR beta chain sequences. V and J gene assignment, in a later analysis, came from comparing TCR nucleotide sequences with IMGT/GENE-DB human TR gene sequences. The TCRdist pipeline was used in a later analysis to assign CDR3 sequences and most-parsimonious VDJ recombination scenarios. In a later analysis, each TCR beta chain was defined by its CDR3 amino acid sequence together with its V-gene family, and reads without a unique V-gene family were excluded. As a way to deal with suspected cross-contamination and a sequencing artifact, a later analysis dropped more than 500 nucleotide sequences that were highly shared and had low generation probability. A later analysis calculated a clonal expansion index for each public chain from normalized within-repertoire ranks of inferred template counts. In a later analysis, generation probabilities were computed with a VDJ recombination model fitted to out-of-frame rearrangements, and the resulting probabilities were checked against IGoR. A later analysis scored TCR-TCR, TCR-HLA and TCR-CMV co-occurrence with hypergeometric tests, applying a repertoire-size bias correction to TCR pairs. False discovery rates were estimated in a later analysis by permuting HLA or CMV assignments 20 times. A later analysis grouped co-occurring TCRs with DBSCAN, adding TCRdist sequence similarity when clustering within HLA-allele-positive subsets. Co-occurrence clustering excluded repertoires with fewer than 30,000 or more than 120,000 public chains, plus five with anomalous nucleotide sharing. Sourced from immuneACCESS, this table was stored by TCRdb with only in-frame sequences that have V and J called. A share of the clones is absent; for the studies checked, an unresolved V gene accounts for under half, and the remainder has no known explanation. The DNA gave D and trimming, while V, J and clone size come from that table. The sample contains some 150,000 clones, almost 80% of them found a single time. The biggest ten clones account for around 7% of the sample.

CDR1 and CDR2 are read off the germline V gene as SNHLY and FYNNEI. V drops 6 bases and J drops 2 bases, leaving 16 bases in between. The cysteine opens and the phenylalanine closes a CDR3 of 15 amino acids. Just CDR3 DNA is preserved here, 45 bases in frame from base 1. The chain joins TRBV2 to TRBJ1-2; the D region possibly corresponds to TRBD1 (6 bases align). The sequenced sample consisted of PBMCs. The sequence was collected from a woman between 40 and 55 years old in good health and CMV-seropositive. CDR3 reads: CASSLGAGANYGYTF. The nucleotides read TGTGCCAGCAGCCTGGGGGCAGGGGCGAACTATGGCTACACCTTC.